This entry is about one T cell receptor beta chain. Its antigen is not known. TCRdb re-called the reads through MiXCR, storing one row per CDR3 protein. This sample has some 400,000 distinct CDR3 sequences; 30% to 40% occur once, and the top ten carry roughly an eighth. These data belong to a study of T cell repertoires in cytomegalovirus infection. Study background: The public TCR beta signatures pointed to both CMV infection and matching HLA type.

Overall study findings and caveats: HLA-C-restricted, CMV-specific TCR beta clonotypes were dominant ex vivo. Carriage of CMV together with the relevant HLA was identifiable through cumulative public TCR beta family frequency.

Sequencing was performed on PBMCs. The TCR sequence derives from a human donor in good health (CMV status not recorded). Some clones in this sample may be carry-over from other donors' samples.

CDR3 in amino acids: CASSLGGTSSYNEQFF. CDR3 nucleotide sequence: TGTGCCAGCAGCTTAGGGGGGACTAGCTCCTACAATGAGCAGTTCTTC. The chain carries TRBV11-2 and TRBJ2-1, with 8 bases matching TRBD2. The CDR3 has 16 amino acids. Germline CDR1 and CDR2: SGHAT and FQNNGV. The ends lost 1 base at V and 0 bases at J; junction bases unmatched: 2.